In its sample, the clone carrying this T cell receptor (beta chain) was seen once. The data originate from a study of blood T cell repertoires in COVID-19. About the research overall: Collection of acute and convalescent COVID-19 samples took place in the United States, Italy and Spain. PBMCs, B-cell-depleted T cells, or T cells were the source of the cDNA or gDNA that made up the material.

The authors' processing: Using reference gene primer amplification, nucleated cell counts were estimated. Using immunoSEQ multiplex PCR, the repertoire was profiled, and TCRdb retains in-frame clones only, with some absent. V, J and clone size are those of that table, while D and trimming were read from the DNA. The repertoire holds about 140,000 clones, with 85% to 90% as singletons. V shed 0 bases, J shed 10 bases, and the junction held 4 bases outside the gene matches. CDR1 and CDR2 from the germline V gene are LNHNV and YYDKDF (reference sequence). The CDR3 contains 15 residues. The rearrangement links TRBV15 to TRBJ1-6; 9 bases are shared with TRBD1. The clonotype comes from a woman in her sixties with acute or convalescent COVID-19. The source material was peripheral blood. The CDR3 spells CATSRDGQGQSPLHF. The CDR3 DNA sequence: TGTGCCACCAGCAGAGATGGACAGGGGCAATCACCCCTCCACTTT.